There are many counts of the clone carrying this T cell receptor (beta chain). Its antigen is unidentified. Amplification of TCR alpha and beta CDR3 regions from RNA used iRepertoire nested multiplex PCR. For one-step reverse transcription and amplification, about 85-400 ng of tissue mRNA or PBMC total RNA was used. A single record per CDR3 protein comes from TCRdb applying MiXCR to the multiplex PCR reads. The table includes roughly 120,000 distinct CDR3 sequences, roughly 23% detected once. The data are from a study of glioma-infiltrating T cells. V lost 6 bases, J lost 0 bases, and 6 bases stayed unmatched. CDR3 length: 14 amino acids. Germline CDR1 SQVTM, CDR2 ANQGSEA. Findings and limits, study-wide: Gliomas, especially low-grade, showed above-expected tissue-blood divergence; non-neoplastic patients showed below.

The chain combines TRBV29-1 with TRBJ1-1; 8 nucleotides match TRBD1. Source material: glioma tissue, nonneoplastic brain tissue, or PBMCs (not recorded which). The clonotype was recovered from a human donor with low-grade glioma or glioblastoma, undergoing nonglioma brain surgery, or in good health (not recorded which). The CDR3 nucleotides are TGCAGCGTAGCCAGGGGGCAAATGAACACTGAAGCTTTCTTT. It translates to CSVARGQMNTEAFF.